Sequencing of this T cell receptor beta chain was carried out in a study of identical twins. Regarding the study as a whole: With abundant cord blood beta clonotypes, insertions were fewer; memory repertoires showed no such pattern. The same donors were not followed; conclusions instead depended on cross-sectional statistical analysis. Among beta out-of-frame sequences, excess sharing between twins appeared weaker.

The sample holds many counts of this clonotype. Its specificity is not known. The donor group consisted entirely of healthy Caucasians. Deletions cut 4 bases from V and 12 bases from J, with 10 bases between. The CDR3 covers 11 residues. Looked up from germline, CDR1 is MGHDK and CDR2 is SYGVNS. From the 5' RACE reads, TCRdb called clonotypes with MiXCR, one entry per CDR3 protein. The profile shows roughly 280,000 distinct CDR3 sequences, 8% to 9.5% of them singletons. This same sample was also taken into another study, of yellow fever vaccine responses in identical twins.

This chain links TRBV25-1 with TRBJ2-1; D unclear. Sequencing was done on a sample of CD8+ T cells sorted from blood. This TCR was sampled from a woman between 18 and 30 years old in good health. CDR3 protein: CASSVGPGQFF. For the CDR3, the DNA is TGTGCCAGCAGTGTTGGGCCAGGGCAGTTCTTC.